This T cell receptor beta chain was documented in a study of CD8+ T cells in alopecia areata. Extracted RNA was reverse transcribed, and the resulting cDNA served as sequencing template. Measured with immunoSEQ multiplex PCR; TCRdb has only the in-frame clones, and not every one. Among approximately 100,000 clones listed, 40% to 45% were seen once. The CDR3 has 12 amino acids. Germline V gene sequence: CDR1 MNHEY, CDR2 SMNVEV (reference sequence). Trimming shortened V by 3 bases and J by 8 bases, and 7 bases separated the two germline ends. The sequenced material came from CD4+ T cells sorted from blood. The chain links TRBV27 to TRBJ2-2; D is unclear. The TCR comes from a human donor with alopecia areata. The CDR3 DNA is TGTGCCAGCAGTTTCCGGCCGGGGGAGCTGTTTTTT. It translates to CASSFRPGELFF.